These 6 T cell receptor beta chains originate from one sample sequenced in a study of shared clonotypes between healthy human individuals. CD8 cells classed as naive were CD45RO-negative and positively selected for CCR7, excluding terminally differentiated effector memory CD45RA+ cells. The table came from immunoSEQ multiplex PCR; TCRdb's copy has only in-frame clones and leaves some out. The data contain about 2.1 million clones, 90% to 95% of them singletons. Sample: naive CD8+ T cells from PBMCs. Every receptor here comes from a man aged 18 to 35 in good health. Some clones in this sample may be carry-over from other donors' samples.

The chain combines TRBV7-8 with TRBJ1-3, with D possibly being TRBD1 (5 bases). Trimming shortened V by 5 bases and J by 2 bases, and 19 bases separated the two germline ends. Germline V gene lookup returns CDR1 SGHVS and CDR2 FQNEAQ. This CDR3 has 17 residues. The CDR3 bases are TGTGCCAGCAGCCCCGTCGTGGGGCGCAGAACTGGAAACACCATATATTTT. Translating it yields CASSPVVGRRTGNTIYF.

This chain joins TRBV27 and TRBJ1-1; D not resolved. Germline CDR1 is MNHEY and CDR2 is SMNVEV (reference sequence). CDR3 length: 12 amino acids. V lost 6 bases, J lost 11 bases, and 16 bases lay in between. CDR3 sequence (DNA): TGTGCCAGCAGCCTCGTCGGGAGCCACGCTTTCTTT. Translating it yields CASSLVGSHAFF.

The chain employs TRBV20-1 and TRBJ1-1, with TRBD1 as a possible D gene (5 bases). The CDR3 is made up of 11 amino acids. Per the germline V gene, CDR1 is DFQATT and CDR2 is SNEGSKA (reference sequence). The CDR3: CSVRGGTEAFF. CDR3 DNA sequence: TGCAGCGTCCGCGGGGGAACTGAAGCTTTCTTT.

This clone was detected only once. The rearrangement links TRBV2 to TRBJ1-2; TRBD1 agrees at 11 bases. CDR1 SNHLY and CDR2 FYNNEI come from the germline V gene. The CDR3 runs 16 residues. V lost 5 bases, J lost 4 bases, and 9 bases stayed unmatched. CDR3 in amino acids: CASSSPGQGDFYGYTF. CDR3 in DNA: TGTGCCAGCAGTTCCCCGGGACAGGGGGACTTCTATGGCTACACCTTC.

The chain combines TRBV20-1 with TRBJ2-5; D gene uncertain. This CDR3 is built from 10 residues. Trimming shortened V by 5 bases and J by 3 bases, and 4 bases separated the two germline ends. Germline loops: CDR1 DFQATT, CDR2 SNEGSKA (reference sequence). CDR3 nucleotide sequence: TGCAGTGCTTTAGAAGAGACCCAGTACTTC. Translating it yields CSALEETQYF.

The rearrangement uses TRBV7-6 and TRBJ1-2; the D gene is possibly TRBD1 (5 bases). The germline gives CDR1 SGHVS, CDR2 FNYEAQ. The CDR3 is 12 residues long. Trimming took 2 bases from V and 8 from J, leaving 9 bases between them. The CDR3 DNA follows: TGTGCCAGCAGCTTAATAACAGGAGGCTACACCTTC. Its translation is CASSLITGGYTF.